This is a list of T cell receptor beta chains from one sample in a study of siplizumab effects on memory and regulatory T cells. Produced via immunoSEQ multiplex PCR; TCRdb's table is partial and in-frame only. Among over 70,000 clones listed, 85% to 90% were seen once. Sequenced material: CD4+ T cells sorted from blood. The receptor source for this set is a human donor in good health. The CDR3 runs from the conserved cysteine through the conserved F or W. D genes are given only for firm matches. Some rows have no size entry. The others give once, few or many, or a class for an expanded clone.

abundance	len	v_gene	j_gene	d_gene	CDR3aa	CDR3nt
-	13	TRBV19	TRBJ1-2	-	CASSITEDNGYTF	TGTGCCAGTAGTATCACAGAAGACAATGGCTACACCTTC
-	14	TRBV29-1	TRBJ1-1	TRBD1	CSVARDRVNTEAFF	TGCAGCGTTGCGCGGGACAGGGTGAACACTGAAGCTTTCTTT
-	14	TRBV5-4	TRBJ2-3	-	CASSLTSITDTQYF	TGTGCCAGCAGCTTGACCTCAATAACAGATACGCAGTATTTT
-	13	TRBV28	TRBJ2-5	TRBD1	CASMTGMVETQYF	TGTGCCAGCATGACAGGGATGGTGGAGACCCAGTACTTC
-	13	TRBV18	TRBJ1-1	-	CASSPLNSPEAFF	TGTGCCAGCTCACCTTTAAACTCCCCTGAAGCTTTCTTT
-	15	TRBV9	TRBJ2-5	TRBD2	CASSVSGLAEETQYF	TGTGCCAGCAGCGTGTCCGGACTAGCGGAAGAGACCCAGTACTTC
-	15	TRBV18	TRBJ1-1	-	CASSNYQATDTEAFF	TGTGCCAGCTCCAACTATCAGGCTACGGACACTGAAGCTTTCTTT
-	11	TRBV10-3	TRBJ2-7	-	CAISDLDEQYF	TGTGCCATCAGTGATCTGGACGAGCAGTACTTC
once	15	TRBV5-5	TRBJ2-1	TRBD2	CASSGGSGIGSEQFF	TGTGCCAGCAGCGGGGGTAGCGGGATAGGCTCTGAGCAGTTCTTC
-	15	TRBV19	TRBJ2-3	-	CASSTRDPSTDTQYF	TGTGCCAGTAGTACAAGGGACCCGAGCACAGATACGCAGTATTTT
-	13	TRBV4-1	TRBJ2-5	-	CASTRGPQETQYF	TGCGCCAGCACGAGGGGACCCCAAGAGACCCAGTACTTC
-	15	TRBV4-1	TRBJ1-2	-	CASSPQEVGGSGYTF	TGCGCCAGCAGCCCGCAGGAAGTAGGAGGAAGTGGCTACACCTTC
-	14	TRBV4-1	TRBJ2-5	-	CASSHHRKEETQYF	TGCGCCAGCAGCCACCACAGGAAGGAAGAGACCCAGTACTTC
-	19	TRBV27	TRBJ2-1	TRBD2	CASSLAGTSGTSSYNEQFF	TGTGCCAGCAGTTTAGCCGGGACTAGCGGGACGAGCTCCTACAATGAGCAGTTCTTC